This entry lists 6 T cell receptor beta chains sequenced from one sample in a study of shared clonotypes between healthy human individuals. Only in-frame clones appear in the TCRdb table, and some are missing; sequencing was by immunoSEQ multiplex PCR. The top ten hold under 2% of the sample, which has millions of clones, about 93% seen once. CD45RO-negative CD8 cells positively selected for CCR7 made up the naive population, which excluded terminally differentiated effector memory CD45RA+ cells. The sample taken for sequencing was naive CD8+ T cells from PBMCs. The receptors here all came from a man aged 18-30 years in good health. Some clones in this sample may be carry-over from other donors' samples.

The rearrangement links TRBV7-2 to TRBJ2-2; D is unresolved. V was pared by 3 bases and J by 1 base, with 9 bases between. This CDR3 contains 15 residues. CDR1 SGHTA and CDR2 FQGNSA come from the germline V gene. CDR3 protein: CASSFRWVNTGELFF. Here the CDR3 DNA reads TGTGCCAGCAGCTTTAGATGGGTGAACACCGGGGAGCTGTTTTTT.

This rearrangement joins TRBV19 to TRBJ1-1, with D perhaps TRBD1 (5 bases). The V end lost 6 bases, the J end lost 11 bases, and 22 bases lay between the germline ends. The CDR3 runs 14 residues. Germline lookup yields CDR1 LNHDA and CDR2 SQIVND (reference sequence). The CDR3 region has the DNA TGTGCCAGTAGCAGCGACAGTACCGTGGGGGGTGCTTTCTTT. Translating gives CASSSDSTVGGAFF.

V gene TRBV7-9 combines with J gene TRBJ2-7; 7 bases map to TRBD2. The junction had 3 bases not matched to a gene; V was cut back by 3 bases and J by 1 base. The CDR3 length is 14 residues. CDR1 SEHNR and CDR2 FQNEAQ come from the germline V gene (reference sequence). CDR3 region: CASSFAGESYEQYF. The CDR3 DNA sequence: TGTGCCAGCAGCTTTGCGGGAGAGTCCTACGAGCAGTACTTC.

This chain connects TRBV9 to TRBJ2-1, with a possible D match to TRBD1 (6 bases). V lost 5 bases to trimming and J lost 8 bases, with 17 bases between them. The CDR3 contains 14 residues. Germline CDR1 is SGDLS and CDR2 is YYNGEE. The CDR3: CASSRWGRTDEQFF. The DNA for the CDR3 is TGTGCCAGCAGTCGGTGGGGGCGCACGGATGAGCAGTTCTTC. Using reference TRBV9 and TRBJ2-1 for the parts outside the CDR3, the full variable domain is DSGVTQTPKHLITATGQRVTLRCSPRSGDLSVYWYQQSLDQGLQFLIQYYNGEERAKGNILERFSAQQFPDLHSELNLSSLELGDSALYFCASSRWGRTDEQFFGPGTRLTVL.

This clone was seen once. The gene calls are TRBV28 and TRBJ2-7, with 10 nucleotides matching TRBD1. J was trimmed by 3 bases and V by 1 base; bases with no gene match: 6. The CDR3 loop spans 16 amino acids. Germline CDR1 MDHEN, CDR2 SYDVKM. CDR3 in DNA: TGTGCCAGCAGTTTATTCATCCGGGACAGGGGCTACGAGCAGTACTTC. It is translated as CASSLFIRDRGYEQYF. Complete variable domain (other parts from reference TRBV28 and TRBJ2-7): DVKVTQSSRYLVKRTGEKVFLECVQDMDHENMFWYRQDPGLGLRLIYFSYDVKMKEKGDIPEGYSVSREKKERFSLILESASTNQTSMYLCASSLFIRDRGYEQYFGPGTRLTVT.

V and J are TRBV7-6 and TRBJ1-1; 7 nucleotides match TRBD1. V shed 7 bases and J 3 bases; nucleotides not matched to a gene: 8. CDR3 length: 14 residues. The germline V gene encodes CDR1 SGHVS and CDR2 FNYEAQ. Here the CDR3 DNA reads TGTGCCAGCACCCCGTGGCAGGGGGACACTGAAGCTTTCTTT. Its translation is CASTPWQGDTEAFF.